This T cell receptor beta chain emerged from a study of OX40 agonist ivuxolimab in advanced cancers. CDR1 is SGHNT, CDR2 YYREEE, per germline (reference sequence). V shed 7 bases and J 2 bases; nucleotides not matched to a gene: 7. The CDR3 runs to 14 residues. Assay: immunoSEQ multiplex PCR; the TCRdb copy retains only in-frame clones and omits some. Of roughly 83,000 clones listed, roughly 83% are singletons. This clone is a singleton in its sample. The chain recombines TRBV5-4 with TRBJ1-2; 8 positions agree with TRBD1. The sample in question was CD4+ or CD8+ T cells sorted from blood, obtained in a trial of the OX40 agonist ivuxolimab. This clonotype was obtained from an adult with an advanced solid tumor such as melanoma, head and neck, liver or kidney cancer. The CDR3 DNA is TGTGCCAGCCGACGTGACAGGGGAAACTATGGCTACACCTTC. Its translation: CASRRDRGNYGYTF.